Listed here are 25 T cell receptor beta chains from one sample, sequenced in a study of T-cell memory formation after mild COVID-19. Using its own MiXCR run on the 5' RACE reads, TCRdb lists one record per CDR3 protein. The sample yields under 300,000 distinct CDR3 sequences, roughly 18% seen once. Material for sequencing was PBMCs or a T cell subset sorted from them (not recorded which). These receptors all stem from a man aged 18 to 30 who had mild COVID-19 (a few samples of this study predate the infection). Cell type and time point are not known.

This clonotype was detected only a few times. The gene calls are TRBV6-2 or TRBV6-3 and TRBJ2-5; TRBD2 matches at 8 bases. V gave up 7 bases and J gave up 2 bases; unmatched junction bases: 6. Germline loops: CDR1 MNHEY, CDR2 SVGEGT. CDR3 size: 14 residues. CDR3 in amino acids: CASNERGPQETQYF. The CDR3 region has the DNA TGTGCCAGCAATGAGCGGGGGCCACAAGAGACCCAGTACTTC.

This clonotype was counted at least ten times. The rearrangement uses TRBV9 and TRBJ2-2, with 10 bases that match TRBD2. Germline-derived CDR1 and CDR2 are SGDLS and YYNGEE. This CDR3 is 16 amino acids long. Trimming took 4 bases from V and 1 from J; bases not matched to a gene: 4. Written as DNA, the CDR3 is TGTGCCAGCAGCCCCCGACTAGCGGGGAACACCGGGGAGCTGTTTTTT. Translation: CASSPRLAGNTGELFF.

The CDR3: CASSLTGGGTDTQYF. As DNA, the CDR3 is TGTGCCAGCAGCTTGACAGGGGGTGGTACAGATACGCAGTATTTT. The chain is built from TRBV7-3 and TRBJ2-3; 9 bases fit TRBD1. The germline V gene has CDR1 SGHTA and CDR2 FQGTGA. CDR3 length: 15 amino acids. Trimming removed 3 bases from V and 3 bases from J; junction bases left unmatched: 4.

This clonotype was recorded at least ten times. The chain is built from TRBV20-1 and TRBJ2-7, with D tentatively TRBD1 or TRBD2 (5 bases each). The length of the CDR3 is 13 residues. Looked up from germline, CDR1 is DFQATT and CDR2 is SNEGSKA (reference sequence). V shed 5 bases and J shed 2 bases, with 13 bases lying between them. CDR3 sequence reads: CSAPKRDPYEQYV. The DNA of the CDR3 is TGCAGTGCTCCAAAGAGGGACCCCTACGAGCAGTACGTC.

This clonotype turned up a few times. This chain joins TRBV30 and TRBJ1-6, with 9 bases that match TRBD1. Losses at the gene ends were 4 bases for V and 9 bases for J; bases not matched to a gene: 4. In germline, CDR1 is GTSNPN, CDR2 SVGIG (reference sequence). The CDR3 extends over 13 amino acids. CDR3 loop: CAWNTQGASPLHF. The CDR3 DNA sequence: TGTGCCTGGAATACACAGGGGGCTTCACCCCTCCACTTT.

This clonotype came up a few times. The chain employs TRBV29-1 and TRBJ2-3; D possibly corresponds to TRBD2 (7 bases). Between the trimmed V and J ends, which lost 4 bases and 1 base, there was a span of 15 bases. The germline V gene has CDR1 SQVTM and CDR2 ANQGSEA. The CDR3 has 15 amino acids. CDR3 sequence: CSVVRGGPGTDTQYF. CDR3 nucleotides: TGCAGCGTTGTAAGGGGGGGCCCGGGCACAGATACGCAGTATTTT.

The chain recombines TRBV9 with TRBJ2-3; 8 positions match TRBD2. Germline V gene sequence: CDR1 SGDLS, CDR2 YYNGEE. The CDR3 is made up of 15 amino acids. After removal of 3 bases from V and 3 bases from J, the junction contained 6 bases not matched to a gene. CDR3 in DNA: TGTGCCAGCAGCGCCGAGCGGGGGACGACAGATACGCAGTATTTT. Protein sequence: CASSAERGTTDTQYF.

This sequence joins TRBV4-3 and TRBJ1-4, with D unclear. The CDR3 is made up of 13 amino acids. The germline gives CDR1 LGHNA, CDR2 YSLEER. The V gene lost 0 bases and the J gene lost 8 bases, with 7 bases spanning the gap. The CDR3: CASSQDMWEKLFF. The CDR3 region has the DNA TGCGCCAGCAGCCAAGATATGTGGGAAAAACTGTTTTTT.

J is TRBJ1-3 and V is TRBV20-1, with D unresolved. Germline CDR1 DFQATT, CDR2 SNEGSKA (reference sequence). The CDR3 extends over 15 amino acids. Trimming shortened V by 6 bases and J by 4 bases, and 19 bases separated the two germline ends. The CDR3 reads CSAANAGGLGNTIYF. The CDR3 bases are TGCAGTGCCGCTAACGCAGGAGGGCTAGGAAACACCATATATTTT.

The gene calls are TRBV20-1 and TRBJ2-1, with D unresolved. V shed 6 bases and J shed 6 bases, with 6 bases lying between them. Germline lookup yields CDR1 DFQATT and CDR2 SNEGSKA (reference sequence). CDR3 length equals 10 residues. CDR3 in amino acids: CSAAINEQFF. The CDR3 DNA is TGCAGTGCCGCCATCAATGAGCAGTTCTTC.

V is TRBV7-3 and J is TRBJ1-5; TRBD1 matches 8 bases. Trimming at V came to 5 bases and at J to 9 bases, leaving 15 bases not matched to a gene. CDR3 length: 16 amino acids. Germline CDR1 and CDR2: SGHTA and FQGTGA. The CDR3, as DNA: TGTGCCAGCAGCGACCCGGACAGGGCTCATCATTCGCCCCAGCATTTT. Translating it yields CASSDPDRAHHSPQHF. The full variable domain, rest sourced from reference TRBV7-3 and TRBJ1-5, is GAGVSQTPSNKVTEKGKYVELRCDPISGHTALYWYRQSLGQGPEFLIYFQGTGAADDSGLPNDRFFAVRPEGSVSTLKIQRTERGDSAVYLCASSDPDRAHHSPQHFGDGTRLSIL.

The chain recombines TRBV28 with TRBJ1-1; 8 nucleotides agree with TRBD1. V was clipped by 5 bases and J by 1 base; unmatched bases: 6. The CDR3 extends over 15 amino acids. Germline V gives CDR1 MDHEN, CDR2 SYDVKM. The CDR3 DNA follows: TGTGCCAGCAGTGCACCGGGACAGGCGAACACTGAAGCTTTCTTT. The encoded protein is CASSAPGQANTEAFF.

There are a few counts of this clonotype. J is TRBJ1-2 and V is TRBV20-1, with D uncertain. V lost 6 bases and J lost 10, with 12 bases in between. The CDR3 loop spans 10 amino acids. Germline loops: CDR1 DFQATT, CDR2 SNEGSKA (reference sequence). CDR3 residues: CSAGEYAYTF. CDR3 in DNA: TGCAGTGCCGGCGAGTACGCCTACACCTTC.

J is TRBJ1-1 and V is TRBV6-1; no clear D gene. The CDR3 contains 15 residues. Trimming took off 0 bases at V and 0 bases at J, with 8 bases between the two ends. The V gene's germline CDR1 is MNHNS and CDR2 SASEGT. The CDR3 nucleotides are TGTGCCAGCAGTGAAGCGTCGGGCCTGAACACTGAAGCTTTCTTT. Its protein is CASSEASGLNTEAFF.

This clonotype was recorded a few times. The rearrangement links TRBV20-1 to TRBJ1-1; D is ambiguous. The V gene's germline CDR1 is DFQATT and CDR2 SNEGSKA (reference sequence). V dropped 5 bases and J dropped 6 bases, with 16 bases sitting between them. There are 13 residues in the CDR3. CDR3 sequence reads: CSAAQGQAPEAFF. In nucleotides, the CDR3 is TGCAGTGCTGCCCAAGGGCAAGCCCCTGAAGCTTTCTTT.

The chain is built from TRBV18 and TRBJ1-2; 9 bases match TRBD1. Germline V gene lookup returns CDR1 KGHSH and CDR2 LQKENI. V trimming: 3 bases; J trimming: 4 bases; junction bases outside the gene matches: 6. The CDR3 sequence is 15 residues long. CDR3 region: CASSPDRDRAYGYTF. The DNA of the CDR3 is TGTGCCAGCTCACCTGACCGGGACAGGGCCTATGGCTACACCTTC. Drawing the rest from reference TRBV18 and TRBJ1-2, the complete variable domain is NAGVMQNPRHLVRRRGQEARLRCSPMKGHSHVYWYRQLPEEGLKFMVYLQKENIIDESGMPKERFSAEFPKEGPSILRIQQVVRGDSAAYFCASSPDRDRAYGYTFGSGTRLTVV.

J is TRBJ2-3 and V is TRBV10-3, with 14 bases that match TRBD2. This CDR3 has 20 residues. V trimming: 7 bases; J trimming: 0 bases; junction bases outside the gene matches: 15. The germline V gene has CDR1 ENHRY and CDR2 SYGVKD. The CDR3 loop is CAITTRGATSGGVSTDTQYF. The CDR3 DNA reads as TGTGCCATCACCACAAGAGGGGCGACTAGCGGGGGGGTTAGCACAGATACGCAGTATTTT.

V and J are TRBV20-1 and TRBJ1-1; D is unclear. CDR3 length: 13 amino acids. Germline loops: CDR1 DFQATT, CDR2 SNEGSKA (reference sequence). The ends were cut back, 1 base at V and 2 bases at J, with 8 bases in the middle. DNA of the CDR3: TGCAGTGCTAGAGTCCACAGAAACACTGAAGCTTTCTTT. Amino acid sequence: CSARVHRNTEAFF.

This chain joins TRBV20-1 and TRBJ2-3; no clear D gene. Germline V gives CDR1 DFQATT, CDR2 SNEGSKA (reference sequence). This CDR3 is built from 15 residues. For the CDR3, the DNA is TGCACGACCGCCCTAAGGGTCCATAGCACAGATACGCAGTATTTT. Translated: CTTALRVHSTDTQYF.

The V call is TRBV7-9, the J call TRBJ1-2; D gene uncertain. The CDR3 is 15 amino acids. Trimming took 3 bases from V and 0 from J, leaving 11 bases between them. Looked up from germline, CDR1 is SEHNR and CDR2 is FQNEAQ (reference sequence). The CDR3 region is CASSFVALANYGYTF. DNA of the CDR3: TGTGCCAGCAGCTTCGTGGCCTTAGCTAACTATGGCTACACCTTC.

This clonotype was detected many times. The rearrangement uses TRBV21-1 and TRBJ2-7. TRBV21-1 is recorded as a pseudogene. The CDR3 covers 17 residues. The CDR3: CASSKVASAQEGLEQYV. The CDR3 region has the DNA TGTGCCAGCAGCAAAGTTGCCTCAGCTCAGGAGGGCTTAGAGCAGTACGTC.

This chain uses TRBV5-1 with TRBJ1-2; 7 nucleotides line up with TRBD1. The CDR3 is made up of 13 amino acids. Germline CDR1 reads SGHRS; CDR2 reads YFSETQ. V was clipped by 3 bases and J by 5 bases; unmatched bases: 4. The CDR3 here is CASSWGQSYGYTF. The CDR3 nucleotides are TGCGCCAGCAGCTGGGGACAGAGTTATGGCTACACCTTC.

The gene calls are TRBV20-1 and TRBJ2-5, with 9 nucleotides matching TRBD2. The CDR3 is 14 residues long. The J segment lost 0 bases and the V segment lost 3 bases, leaving 2 bases of the junction unmatched. Germline V lookup: CDR1 DFQATT, CDR2 SNEGSKA (reference sequence). CDR3 protein: CSARSSGDQETQYF. As DNA, the CDR3 is TGCAGTGCTAGGTCTAGCGGGGACCAAGAGACCCAGTACTTC.

This clonotype was seen at least ten times. This rearrangement joins TRBV7-2 to TRBJ2-2; D uncertain. The length of the CDR3 is 14 residues. V lost 6 bases and J 5 bases, leaving 13 bases between the germline ends. The germline CDR1 and CDR2 sequences are SGHTA and FQGNSA. The CDR3 coding sequence is TGTGCCAGCAGTTATCTGTACGGGACCGGGGAGCTGTTTTTT. The encoded protein is CASSYLYGTGELFF.

The rearrangement joins TRBV5-4 to TRBJ1-6, with D unclear. Germline CDR1 and CDR2: SGHNT and YYREEE (reference sequence). The CDR3 spans 15 residues. V lost 0 bases to trimming and J lost 7 bases, with 11 bases between them. CDR3 DNA sequence: TGTGCCAGCAGCTTGGAACGGGGTCCCAATTCACCCCTCCACTTT. As protein: CASSLERGPNSPLHF.